This record covers a single T cell receptor (beta chain). Generated by immunoSEQ multiplex PCR, the TCRdb table keeps only in-frame clones and is missing some. The data contain fewer than 30,000 clones, roughly 94% of them singletons. The CDR3 has 12 residues. Looked up from germline, CDR1 is MNHEY and CDR2 is SMNVEV (reference sequence). V was trimmed by 4 bases and J by 7 bases, leaving 8 bases between them. This specimen comes from a study of chemoradiotherapy in HPV16-positive cancers. The genes are TRBV27 and TRBJ2-1; no firm D call. Sample acquisition took place from a patient who underwent chemoradiotherapy. The clonotype was recovered from a human donor with HPV-associated anogenital cancer. The CDR3 sequence: CASSSYQNEQFF. CDR3 nucleotide sequence: TGTGCCAGCAGTTCTTATCAAAATGAGCAGTTCTTC.